These 28 T cell receptor beta chains were sequenced from one sample in a study of cytomegalovirus exposure and HLA in healthy donors. 13 Jbeta primers and 60 Vbeta primers were used for the PCR. The data were produced by immunoSEQ multiplex PCR, yet TCRdb's version contains in-frame clones alone and is incomplete. The sample comprises some 130,000 clones, around 80% of which are singletons, and approximately 2% rests with the top ten. The sample consisted of PBMCs. These receptors all stem from a man between 18 and 35 years old in good health and CMV-seronegative.

The rearrangement links TRBV7-2 to TRBJ2-1, with 8 bases aligning to TRBD2. The CDR3 extends over 16 amino acids. The germline CDR1 and CDR2 sequences are SGHTA and FQGNSA. The J segment lost 7 bases and the V segment lost 3 bases, leaving 11 bases of the junction unmatched. The CDR3 region has the DNA TGTGCCAGCAGCTTCTCCCTAGGGACTAGGTCTAATGAGCAGTTCTTC. This codes for CASSFSLGTRSNEQFF.

The chain is built from TRBV5-6 and TRBJ2-7; 15 positions match TRBD2. CDR3 size: 15 residues. J was trimmed by 6 bases and V by 4 bases; bases with no gene match: 5. Germline CDR1 SGHDT, CDR2 YYEEEE. As DNA, the CDR3 is TGTGCCAGCAGCGGCGAGGGACTAGCGGGAGGCGAGCAGTACGTC. As protein: CASSGEGLAGGEQYV.

This clone was detected a few times. This specimen includes other DNA sequences encoding the same CDR3. The V call is TRBV30, the J call TRBJ2-1; 11 bases are shared with TRBD2. With 7 bases clipped from V and 4 bases from J, the junction kept 3 bases outside the gene matches. This CDR3 is 13 amino acids long. Germline CDR1 GTSNPN, CDR2 SVGIG (reference sequence). CDR3 nucleotides: TGTGCCTTGACTAGCGGGAATTACAATGAGCAGTTCTTC. It translates to CALTSGNYNEQFF. The full variable domain, with the rest looked up from reference TRBV30 and TRBJ2-1, is SQTIHQWPATLVQPVGSPLSLECTVEGTSNPNLYWYRQAAGRGLQLLFYSVGIGQISSEVPQNLSASRPQDRQFILSSKKLLLSDSGFYLCALTSGNYNEQFFGPGTRLTVL.

V and J are TRBV5-1 and TRBJ1-1; the D gene is possibly TRBD1 (5 bases). V lost 1 base and J 7 bases, leaving 11 bases between the germline ends. The CDR3 is 13 residues long. Germline V lookup: CDR1 SGHRS, CDR2 YFSETQ. As DNA, the CDR3 is TGCGCCAGCAGCTTGTGGGCGGGACTTGAAGCTTTCTTT. Encoded protein: CASSLWAGLEAFF. Full variable domain (rest looked up from reference TRBV5-1 and TRBJ1-1): KAGVTQTPRYLIKTRGQQVTLSCSPISGHRSVSWYQQTPGQGLQFLFEYFSETQRNKGNFPGRFSGRQFSNSRSEMNVSTLELGDSALYLCASSLWAGLEAFFGQGTRLTVV.

In its sample, this clone was seen a few times. One end of the junction fails to match germline, which may point to a read error. The V gene is TRBV5-1, the J gene TRBJ1-2; D is undetermined. The CDR3 totals 15 residues. Germline lookup yields CDR1 SGHRS and CDR2 YFSETQ. Here the CDR3 reads CASRSTAGSLLGYTF. The DNA for the CDR3 is TGTGCCAGCAGATCAACCGCCGGGAGTCTACTTGGCTACACCTTC. Together with reference TRBV5-1 and TRBJ1-2, the CDR3 gives the full variable domain: KAGVTQTPRYLIKTRGQQVTLSCSPISGHRSVSWYQQTPGQGLQFLFEYFSETQRNKGNFPGRFSGRQFSNSRSEMNVSTLELGDSALYLCASRSTAGSLLGYTFGSGTRLTVV.

The genes are TRBV29-1 and TRBJ2-1, with D uncertain. This CDR3 has 12 amino acids. Germline V lookup: CDR1 SQVTM, CDR2 ANQGSEA. V was clipped by 0 bases and J by 4 bases, with 4 bases between them. Written as DNA, the CDR3 is TGCAGCGTTGAAGAAACATACAATGAGCAGTTCTTC. This codes for CSVEETYNEQFF.

V gene TRBV5-1 combines with J gene TRBJ2-1; 9 bases fit TRBD1. The length of the CDR3 is 16 residues. J was trimmed by 4 bases and V by 4 bases; bases with no gene match: 9. Germline lookup yields CDR1 SGHRS and CDR2 YFSETQ. The CDR3 sequence: CASSGLTGGSYNEQFF. The CDR3 coding sequence is TGCGCCAGCAGCGGGCTGACAGGGGGGTCGTACAATGAGCAGTTCTTC.

This clone was seen a single time. This chain links TRBV27 with TRBJ1-1; a possible D gene is TRBD1 (6 bases). Trimming cost V 8 bases and J 7 bases, with 23 bases left between them. The germline V gene has CDR1 MNHEY and CDR2 SMNVEV (reference sequence). This CDR3 is 15 amino acids long. The CDR3 region is CASGQIQGVGREAFF. The CDR3 DNA sequence: TGTGCCAGCGGTCAAATACAGGGCGTTGGTCGTGAAGCTTTCTTT.

The rearrangement links TRBV4-3 to TRBJ1-2, with D maybe TRBD1 (5 bases). The CDR3 is made up of 14 amino acids. The germline V and J ends were trimmed by 0 bases and 4 bases, with 9 bases remaining between them. Germline loops: CDR1 LGHNA, CDR2 YSLEER. CDR3 bases: TGCGCCAGCAGCCAAGAGGTCGGGGGCTATGGCTACACCTTC. The encoded protein is CASSQEVGGYGYTF.

By proportion, this clone is medium-sized. This sequence joins TRBV14 and TRBJ1-1; D is unresolved. This CDR3 has 19 residues. Trimming cost V 2 bases and J 3 bases, with 25 bases left between them. Germline V CDR1 and CDR2: SGHDN, FVKESK. CDR3 sequence reads: CASSQPPVGISGGYTEAFF. The CDR3 bases are TGTGCCAGCAGCCAACCACCTGTCGGCATCTCGGGAGGGTACACTGAAGCTTTCTTT.

This clone turned up a few times. The rearrangement uses TRBV2 and TRBJ1-1; D unresolved. Germline values: CDR1 SNHLY, CDR2 FYNNEI. The CDR3 runs 14 residues. V was shortened by 4 bases and J by 4 bases, with 13 bases between the two germline ends. This CDR3 reads CASSGEPEGTEAFF. CDR3 DNA sequence: TGTGCCAGCAGTGGGGAGCCAGAGGGCACTGAAGCTTTCTTT.

This clone was seen a single time. The rearrangement joins TRBV18 to TRBJ1-1, with D possibly matching TRBD1 (6 bases). The germline V gene has CDR1 KGHSH and CDR2 LQKENI. The CDR3 runs 15 residues. Between the trimmed V and J ends, which lost 2 bases and 4 bases, there was a span of 14 bases. For the CDR3, the DNA is TGTGCCAGCTCACCAGGAACAGGGCGCGGCACTGAAGCTTTCTTT. This translates into CASSPGTGRGTEAFF.

The genes are TRBV30 and TRBJ1-5, with 8 bases lining up with TRBD1. Germline CDR1 GTSNPN, CDR2 SVGIG (reference sequence). J lost 0 bases, V lost 1 base, and 5 bases had no gene match. The CDR3 has 16 amino acids. CDR3 amino acids: CAWSGQGISSNQPQHF. In nucleotides, the CDR3 is TGTGCCTGGAGTGGACAGGGGATTTCTAGCAATCAGCCCCAGCATTTT.

This sequence joins TRBV6-6 and TRBJ1-3; D not resolved. Deletions cut 6 bases from V and 2 bases from J, with 5 bases between. Germline CDR1 is MNHNY and CDR2 is SVGAGI (reference sequence). CDR3 length equals 12 residues. CDR3 sequence: CASRPAGNTIYF. CDR3 in DNA: TGTGCCAGCAGACCGGCTGGAAACACCATATATTTT.

This chain joins TRBV4-2 and TRBJ2-2, with 10 bases lining up with TRBD1. Germline trimming cut 1 base from V and 4 bases from J; bases unmatched to any gene: 0. The CDR3 extends over 15 amino acids. Germline CDR1 is LGHNA and CDR2 is YNFKEQ. The CDR3 DNA is TGTGCCAGCAGCCAAGGACAGGGGGCCACCGGGGAGCTGTTTTTT. Its translation is CASSQGQGATGELFF.

The chain carries TRBV28 and TRBJ2-1; 8 bases are shared with TRBD1. J lost 0 bases, V lost 4 bases, and 5 bases had no gene match. The CDR3 has 16 amino acids. The V gene's germline CDR1 is MDHEN and CDR2 SYDVKM. The chain's CDR3 is CASSSWTGFSYNEQFF. DNA for the CDR3: TGTGCCAGCAGTTCATGGACAGGGTTCTCCTACAATGAGCAGTTCTTC.

The chain has TRBV27 and TRBJ2-5; D is uncertain. Germline V gene lookup returns CDR1 MNHEY and CDR2 SMNVEV (reference sequence). Trimming took off 6 bases at V and 5 bases at J, with 13 bases between the two ends. The CDR3 spans 13 residues. The CDR3 nucleotides read TGTGCCAGCAGAAACTTGCCGCGGGAGACCCAGTACTTC. It is translated as CASRNLPRETQYF.

V usage is TRBV9 and J usage is TRBJ2-1, with D maybe TRBD1 (6 bases). Germline V gives CDR1 SGDLS, CDR2 YYNGEE. V lost 0 bases and J lost 5, with 12 bases in between. CDR3 size: 15 residues. CDR3 in amino acids: CASSVAPDRHNEQFF. The CDR3 coding sequence is TGTGCCAGCAGCGTAGCCCCGGACAGACACAATGAGCAGTTCTTC.

The chain recombines TRBV13 with TRBJ1-1, with TRBD1 identical over 9 bases. The V gene end was trimmed by 6 bases and the J gene end by 3 bases; junction bases not matched to a gene: 5. There are 14 residues in the CDR3. Germline CDR1 is PRHDT and CDR2 is FYEKMQ (reference sequence). The CDR3, as DNA: TGTGCCAGCAGAGGGACAGGGATGGACACTGAAGCTTTCTTT. Residues: CASRGTGMDTEAFF. Filled out from reference TRBV13 and TRBJ1-1, the complete variable domain reads AAGVIQSPRHLIKEKRETATLKCYPIPRHDTVYWYQQGPGQDPQFLISFYEKMQSDKGSIPDRFSAQQFSDYHSELNMSSLELGDSALYFCASRGTGMDTEAFFGQGTRLTVV.

This chain connects TRBV27 to TRBJ2-3; D call uncertain. The CDR3 has 13 amino acids. The germline V gene encodes CDR1 MNHEY and CDR2 SMNVEV (reference sequence). V was trimmed by 2 bases and J by 4 bases, leaving 7 bases between them. The CDR3 is CASSLISADTQYF. For the CDR3, the DNA is TGTGCCAGCAGTTTAATTTCGGCAGATACGCAGTATTTT.

This clone has only one observation. The V and J genes are TRBV9 and TRBJ1-1; 7 nucleotides align to TRBD1. CDR1 is SGDLS, CDR2 YYNGEE, per germline. The CDR3 runs to 16 residues. The V segment lost 4 bases and the J segment 1 base; nucleotides outside the gene matches: 10. CDR3 coding DNA: TGTGCCAGCAGCTCCCATACCGGGACAGAGAACACTGAAGCTTTCTTT. Translation: CASSSHTGTENTEAFF.

The chain uses TRBV13 and TRBJ2-7; TRBD1 aligns across 9 bases. V gave up 7 bases and J gave up 6 bases; unmatched junction bases: 7. The germline CDR1 and CDR2 sequences are PRHDT and FYEKMQ (reference sequence). This CDR3 is 13 amino acids long. For the CDR3, the DNA is TGTGCCAGCACACTCCACAGGGGGCCCGAGCAGTACTTC. Amino acids: CASTLHRGPEQYF.

In DNA form, the CDR3 reads TGTGCCAGCAGCTTGGGTGGGAGGGTTAACAATGAGCAGTTCTTC. Translating it yields CASSLGGRVNNEQFF. The rearrangement uses TRBV5-4 and TRBJ2-1; 7 positions agree with TRBD2. From germline, CDR1 is SGHNT and CDR2 YYREEE (reference sequence). CDR3 length: 15 residues. With 0 bases clipped from V and 5 bases from J, the junction kept 5 bases outside the gene matches.

The rearrangement links TRBV18 to TRBJ2-5, with a tentative D call TRBD1 (6 bases). The closer fit of TRBJ2-7 to the DNA end suggests the J call may be wrong. CDR1 and CDR2 (germline): KGHSH, LQKENI. The CDR3 runs to 13 residues. The CDR3 region is CASSPGTSYEQYF. CDR3 DNA: TGTGCCAGCTCACCCGGGACATCCTACGAGCAGTACTTC.

The V gene is TRBV4-1, the J gene TRBJ2-3; the match to TRBD2 covers 12 bases. The CDR3 length is 16 residues. After removal of 5 bases from V and 3 bases from J, the junction contained 6 bases not matched to a gene. Germline V gene sequence: CDR1 MGHRA, CDR2 YSYEKL. This CDR3 reads CASSSTTSGRTDTQYF. DNA for the CDR3: TGCGCCAGCAGCTCGACGACTAGCGGGAGAACAGATACGCAGTATTTT.

This clone is categorized as medium-sized. Written as DNA, the CDR3 is TGTGCCAGCAGCTCAGGACAGGCCAACACTGAAGCTTTCTTT. Translated: CASSSGQANTEAFF. The genes are TRBV7-3 and TRBJ1-1; 7 bases are a match to TRBD1. This CDR3 contains 14 residues. With V trimmed by 4 bases and J by 2 bases, 4 bases remained unmatched. Germline assignment: CDR1 SGHTA and CDR2 FQGTGA.

The chain is built from TRBV18 and TRBJ2-7, with 9 bases that match TRBD1. The CDR3 totals 17 residues. The germline CDR1 and CDR2 sequences are KGHSH and LQKENI. The trim removed 0 bases at V and 2 bases at J, leaving 8 bases unmatched. The CDR3 nucleotides are TGTGCCAGCTCACCACCCAATCAGGGACAGGGTACCTACGAGCAGTACTTC. Protein sequence: CASSPPNQGQGTYEQYF.

This chain links TRBV21-1 with TRBJ2-7; the D call in the table, TRBD2, was not verified against the DNA. TRBV21-1 constitutes a pseudogene. CDR3 length: 13 amino acids. The CDR3 DNA follows: TGTGCCAGCAGTGAGGACTTCTTTTACGAGCAGTACTTC. Translating it yields CASSEDFFYEQYF.